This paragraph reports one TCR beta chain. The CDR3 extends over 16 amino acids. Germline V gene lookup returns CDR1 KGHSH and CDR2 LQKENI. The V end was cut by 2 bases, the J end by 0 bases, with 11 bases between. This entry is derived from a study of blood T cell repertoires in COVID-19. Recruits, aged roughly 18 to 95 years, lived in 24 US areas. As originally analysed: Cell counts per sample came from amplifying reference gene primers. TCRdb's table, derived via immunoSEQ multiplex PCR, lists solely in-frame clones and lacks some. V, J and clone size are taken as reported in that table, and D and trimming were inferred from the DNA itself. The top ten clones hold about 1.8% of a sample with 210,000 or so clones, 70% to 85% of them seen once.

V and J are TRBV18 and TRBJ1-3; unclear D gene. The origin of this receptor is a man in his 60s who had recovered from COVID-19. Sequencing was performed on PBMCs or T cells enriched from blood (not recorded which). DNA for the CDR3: TGTGCCAGCTCACCAACTAGCGGGAGCTCTGGAAACACCATATATTTT. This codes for CASSPTSGSSGNTIYF.